This T cell receptor (beta chain) was profiled in a study of neoadjuvant anti-PD-1 for oral cavity cancer. The CDR3 covers 15 residues. CDR1 and CDR2 (germline): MNHEY, SMNVEV (reference sequence). The J segment lost 4 bases and the V segment lost 5 bases, leaving 8 bases of the junction unmatched. Stage II-IVA oral cavity squamous cell carcinoma was new and untreated by systemic or radiation therapy. The data were produced by immunoSEQ multiplex PCR, yet TCRdb's version contains in-frame clones alone and is incomplete. The table lists approximately 67,000 clones, more than 70% of them singletons. The receptor's source is a person between 40 and 79 years old with oral cavity squamous cell carcinoma. Sample: PBMCs, taken before nivolumab (anti-PD-1) treatment. The J gene is TRBJ1-1, the V gene TRBV27, with 9 bases that match TRBD1. The CDR3 sequence is CASSPRTGESTEAFF. CDR3 DNA sequence: TGTGCCAGCAGTCCCCGGACAGGGGAGAGCACTGAAGCTTTCTTT.